The next 18 T cell receptor beta chains were all read from a single sample in a study of T-cell reconstitution after alpha-beta-depleted transplantation in children. It was with unique molecular identifiers that the TCRbeta library was prepared. MiXCR was run by TCRdb on the PCR reads, yielding one entry per CDR3 protein. The table has about a million distinct CDR3 sequences, around 30% seen once. The sample in question was PBMCs, mostly from graft donor cells, obtained 360 days after TCRalphabeta/CD19-depleted stem cell transplant. All receptors come from a boy younger than two who had a stem cell transplant for SCID, so the T cells may come from the graft donor.

This clonotype was counted only a few times. V gene TRBV29-1 combines with J gene TRBJ2-7; weak D call: TRBD1 (6 bases). Deletions cut 3 bases from V and 6 bases from J, with 18 bases between. The CDR3 loop spans 14 amino acids. Germline V gene lookup returns CDR1 SQVTM and CDR2 ANQGSEA. The CDR3 loop is CSVDGDTTPGEQYF. The DNA for the CDR3 is TGCAGCGTTGATGGGGACACCACTCCGGGCGAGCAGTACTTC.

J is TRBJ2-3 and V is TRBV12-3 or TRBV12-4; D is undetermined. The length of the CDR3 is 13 residues. V was pared by 7 bases and J by 2 bases, with 10 bases between. This CDR3 reads CASTPRFTDTQYF. The CDR3 DNA reads as TGTGCCAGCACCCCCAGGTTCACAGATACGCAGTATTTT.

The chain combines TRBV25-1 with TRBJ2-7, with 8 bases that match TRBD1. The V gene's germline CDR1 is MGHDK and CDR2 SYGVNS. V trimming: 3 bases; J trimming: 7 bases; junction bases outside the gene matches: 14. This CDR3 has 16 amino acids. The CDR3 coding sequence is TGTGCCAGCAGTGACATCCGGAGGACAGGGCCGGGAGAGCAGTACTTC. This sequence encodes CASSDIRRTGPGEQYF.

V usage is TRBV12-3 or TRBV12-4 and J usage is TRBJ2-2, with 8 bases aligning to TRBD2. The CDR3 consists of 14 residues. V gave up 8 bases and J gave up 7 bases; unmatched junction bases: 9. The CDR3 sequence: CASLGGAYHGELFF. As DNA, the CDR3 is TGTGCCAGCCTCGGGGGGGCCTACCACGGGGAGCTGTTTTTT.

This clonotype has more than one count but fewer than ten. This chain joins TRBV12-3 or TRBV12-4 and TRBJ1-2; 9 nucleotides align to TRBD1. V trimming: 0 bases; J trimming: 2 bases; junction bases outside the gene matches: 16. This CDR3 has 20 amino acids. The CDR3 DNA sequence: TGTGCCAGCAGTTTAGCGCTAAGGACCGGGACAGGGAGCTCAAACTATGGCTACACCTTC. Its protein product is CASSLALRTGTGSSNYGYTF.

This CDR3 reads CASSPIDGLNTEAFF. The CDR3 coding sequence is TGTGCCAGCAGTCCCATAGACGGGTTGAACACTGAAGCTTTCTTT. This chain connects TRBV28 to TRBJ1-1, with D hard to call. Looked up from germline, CDR1 is MDHEN and CDR2 is SYDVKM. V was trimmed by 5 bases and J by 0 bases, leaving 13 bases between them. This CDR3 contains 15 residues.

The V gene is TRBV5-1, the J gene TRBJ1-1, with D perhaps TRBD1 (5 bases). CDR3 length equals 14 residues. In germline, CDR1 is SGHRS, CDR2 YFSETQ. V shed 4 bases and J shed 8 bases, with 18 bases lying between them. CDR3 residues: CASSPHRDVIEAFF. The CDR3 DNA is TGCGCCAGCAGCCCTCACCGGGACGTAATCGAAGCTTTCTTT.

The chain employs TRBV2 and TRBJ1-1, with TRBD1 matching 7 bases. The CDR3 consists of 17 residues. The J segment lost 0 bases and the V segment lost 4 bases, leaving 11 bases of the junction unmatched. Germline V CDR1 and CDR2: SNHLY, FYNNEI. CDR3 sequence: CASSAQGGTIMNTEAFF. As DNA, the CDR3 is TGTGCCAGCAGTGCCCAGGGGGGGACAATCATGAACACTGAAGCTTTCTTT. Drawing the rest from reference TRBV2 and TRBJ1-1, the complete variable domain is EPEVTQTPSHQVTQMGQEVILRCVPISNHLYFYWYRQILGQKVEFLVSFYNNEISEKSEIFDDQFSVERPDGSNFTLKIRSTKLEDSAMYFCASSAQGGTIMNTEAFFGQGTRLTVV.

The rearrangement links TRBV5-5 to TRBJ1-5; D gene uncertain. Trimming cost V 0 bases and J 7 bases, with 8 bases left between them. This CDR3 is 13 amino acids long. The V gene's germline CDR1 is SGHKS and CDR2 YYEKEE (reference sequence). The CDR3 is CASSLGVTQPQHF. CDR3 bases: TGTGCCAGCAGCTTGGGGGTAACGCAGCCCCAGCATTTT.

This rearrangement joins TRBV9 to TRBJ2-3; D remains unclear. This CDR3 is built from 14 residues. Trimming removed 1 base at V and 2 bases at J, with 8 bases between. CDR1 and CDR2 from the germline V gene are SGDLS and YYNGEE. The CDR3 DNA is TGTGCCAGCAGCGTAAACCCAAACACAGATACGCAGTATTTT. This encodes CASSVNPNTDTQYF.

This clonotype was detected only a few times. The rearrangement joins TRBV29-1 to TRBJ2-2, with D uncertain. The CDR3 is made up of 12 amino acids. Germline V gene lookup returns CDR1 SQVTM and CDR2 ANQGSEA. Trimming pared 2 bases from V and 16 bases from J, leaving 17 bases between. The CDR3 reads CSVESLDARPFF. The DNA for the CDR3 is TGCAGCGTTGAATCTTTGGATGCTAGACCGTTTTTT.

This chain joins TRBV6-1 and TRBJ2-2; 12 bases agree with TRBD1. V trimming: 6 bases; J trimming: 4 bases; junction bases outside the gene matches: 0. This CDR3 comprises 14 residues. CDR1 MNHNS and CDR2 SASEGT come from the germline V gene. The CDR3 DNA follows: TGTGCCAGCAGGGGACAGGGGGCCACCGGGGAGCTGTTTTTT. Residues: CASRGQGATGELFF.

V usage is TRBV6-1 and J usage is TRBJ1-1; 11 bases are shared with TRBD1. The CDR3 has 18 amino acids. Looked up from germline, CDR1 is MNHNS and CDR2 is SASEGT. V gave up 7 bases and J gave up 1 base; unmatched junction bases: 14. CDR3 loop: CASTGQGAGFWGNTEAFF. For the CDR3, the DNA is TGTGCCAGCACCGGACAGGGGGCCGGGTTTTGGGGGAACACTGAAGCTTTCTTT.

The chain is built from TRBV6-5 and TRBJ2-2; TRBD2 is a possible D gene (5 bases). The V end lost 4 bases, the J end lost 0 bases, and 15 bases lay between the germline ends. The CDR3 has 17 residues. In germline, CDR1 is MNHEY, CDR2 SVGAGI. The CDR3 here is CASSWGTDFPNTGELFF. DNA of the CDR3: TGTGCCAGCAGTTGGGGAACGGACTTTCCGAACACCGGGGAGCTGTTTTTT.

This clonotype was detected only a few times. The chain uses TRBV5-1 and TRBJ2-7; 13 bases map to TRBD2. The CDR3 loop spans 13 amino acids. Germline V CDR1 and CDR2: SGHRS, YFSETQ. Trimming removed 7 bases from V and 5 bases from J; junction bases left unmatched: 3. The DNA of the CDR3 is TGCGCCAGCCCAGGGACTAGCGGGGACGAGCAGTACTTC. Translation: CASPGTSGDEQYF.

The rearrangement links TRBV7-8 to TRBJ2-1; 7 bases match TRBD2. This CDR3 spans 12 amino acids. The germline gives CDR1 SGHVS, CDR2 FQNEAQ. J lost 10 bases, V lost 4 bases, and 4 bases had no gene match. This CDR3 is CASSSSGPEQFF. For the CDR3, the DNA is TGTGCCAGCAGCTCTAGCGGACCCGAGCAGTTCTTC.

This clonotype was observed a few times. V usage is TRBV20-1 and J usage is TRBJ2-3; 8 bases fit TRBD2. Germline CDR1 is DFQATT and CDR2 is SNEGSKA (reference sequence). The J segment lost 6 bases and the V segment lost 5 bases, leaving 10 bases of the junction unmatched. This CDR3 region has 14 residues. The CDR3 bases are TGCAGTGCTTCCACGGGGGGGGTTCATGATACGCAGTATTTT. Translating gives CSASTGGVHDTQYF.

This clonotype was detected a few times. The V gene is TRBV4-1, the J gene TRBJ2-1; either TRBD1 or TRBD2 may supply D (5 bases each). Germline CDR1 is MGHRA and CDR2 is YSYEKL. This CDR3 contains 15 residues. V lost 6 bases and J lost 2, with 14 bases in between. The DNA for the CDR3 is TGCGCCAGCAGGGGGGATTTGGGGGCCTACAATGAGCAGTTCTTC. Translation gives CASRGDLGAYNEQFF.